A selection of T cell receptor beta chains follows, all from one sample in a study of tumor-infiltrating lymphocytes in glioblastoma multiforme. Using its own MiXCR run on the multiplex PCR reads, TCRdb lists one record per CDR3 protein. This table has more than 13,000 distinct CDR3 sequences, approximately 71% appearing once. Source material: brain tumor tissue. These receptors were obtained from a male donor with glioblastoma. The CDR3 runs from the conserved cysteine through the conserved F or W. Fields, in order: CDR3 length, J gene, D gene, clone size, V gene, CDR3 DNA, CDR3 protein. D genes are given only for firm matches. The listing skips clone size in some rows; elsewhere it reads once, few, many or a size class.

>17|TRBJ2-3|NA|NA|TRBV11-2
TGTGCCAGCAGCCTAGATCCTGCAAACACTAGCACAGGTACGCAGTATTTC
CASSLDPANTSTGTQYF
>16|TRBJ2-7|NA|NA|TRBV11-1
TGTGCCAGCGGCCCCTCTGCCCTAACTGCATACTACGAGCAGTACTTC
CASGPSALTAYYEQYF
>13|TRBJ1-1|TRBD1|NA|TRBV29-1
TGCAGCGCTCTGGCGACAGGGAGGCCTGAAGCTTTCTTT
CSALATGRPEAFF
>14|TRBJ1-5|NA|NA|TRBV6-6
TGTGCCAGCAGCCGACCGGGCCGCTATCAGCCCCAGCATTTT
CASSRPGRYQPQHF
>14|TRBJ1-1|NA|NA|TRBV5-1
TGCGCCAGCAGCGGCAATTCCGGGAACACTGAAGCTTTCTTT
CASSGNSGNTEAFF
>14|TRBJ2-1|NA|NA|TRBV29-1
TGCAGCGTTGAACGAAACTGGCAGGGAGGTGAGCAGTTCTTC
CSVERNWQGGEQFF
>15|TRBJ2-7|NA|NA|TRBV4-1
TGCGCCAGCAGCCAATCGGCCGGGAATTTCCACGAGCAGTACTTC
CASSQSAGNFHEQYF
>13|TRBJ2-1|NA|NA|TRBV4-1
TGCGCCAGCAGCCAAGTAGCAAACAATGAGCAGTTCTTC
CASSQVANNEQFF
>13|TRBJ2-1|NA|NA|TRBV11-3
TGTGCCAGCAGCCTAGGGGCTCTGGGTGAGCAGTTCTTC
CASSLGALGEQFF
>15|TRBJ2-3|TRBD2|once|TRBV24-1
TGTGCCACCAGTGATCCGGGACTAGACACAGATACCACGTATTTT
CATSDPGLDTDTTYF
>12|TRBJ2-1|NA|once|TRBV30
TGTGCCTGGAGTGTCCGTGAATTGCTGCAGTTCTTC
CAWSVRELLQFF
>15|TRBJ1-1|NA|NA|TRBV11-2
TGTGCCAGCAGCTTCGAACCACAGGGTGACACTAAAGCTTTCTTT
CASSFEPQGDTKAFF
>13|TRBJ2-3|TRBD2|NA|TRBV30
TGTGCCATAGCGGGGGTGAGCACAGATACGCAGTATTTT
CAIAGVSTDTQYF
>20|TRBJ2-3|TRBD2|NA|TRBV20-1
TGCAGTGCTAGTCGCCCCGGATTAGCGGGAGGGCCGTGTAGCACACATACGCAGTATTTT
CSASRPGLAGGPCSTHTQYF
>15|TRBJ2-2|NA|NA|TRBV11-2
TGTGCCAGCGGCTTAGTTCAGGGGCATACCGGGGAGCTGTTTTTT
CASGLVQGHTGELFF
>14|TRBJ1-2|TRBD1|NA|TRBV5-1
TGCGCCAGCAGGGTGGCGCAGGGGGCGCAGGGCTACACCTTC
CASRVAQGAQGYTF
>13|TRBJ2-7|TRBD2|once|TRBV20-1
TGCAGTGCTAAAGCGGGAGGGCACTACGAGCAGTACTTC
CSAKAGGHYEQYF
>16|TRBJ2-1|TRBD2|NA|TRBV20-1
TGCAGTGCTGGAGGTTACGGGACTAGCGACTATAATGAGCAGTTCTTC
CSAGGYGTSDYNEQFF
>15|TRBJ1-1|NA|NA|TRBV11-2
TGTGCCAGCAGCTTAGACCAACAGGGTGGCACTAAAGCTTTCTTT
CASSLDQQGGTKAFF
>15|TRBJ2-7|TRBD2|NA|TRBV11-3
TGTGCCAGCAGCCCGTCCGGGACTAGGAACTGCGAGCAGTACTTC
CASSPSGTRNCEQYF
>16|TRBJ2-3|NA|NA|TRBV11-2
TGTGCCAGCAGCAACCCCTCGACTTTGGGGTACGATACGCAGTATTTT
CASSNPSTLGYDTQYF
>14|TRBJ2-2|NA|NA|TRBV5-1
TGCGCCAGCAGCTTGGCTCAATTCGGCGGGAAACTGTTTTTT
CASSLAQFGGKLFF
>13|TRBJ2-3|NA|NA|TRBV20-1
TGCAGTGCGTGGCCCCCGATGAGCGAGGCGCAGTATTTT
CSAWPPMSEAQYF
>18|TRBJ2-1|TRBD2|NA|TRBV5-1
TGCGCCAGCAGCTTGGATGATGTTAGCGGGGGTCGGGGAACTGAGCAGTTCTTC
CASSLDDVSGGRGTEQFF
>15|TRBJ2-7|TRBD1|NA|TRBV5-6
TGTGCCATCAGCCTGACAGGGTCTTGTGCCTACGAGCATTACTTC
CAISLTGSCAYEHYF
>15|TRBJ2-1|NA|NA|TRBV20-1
TGCAGTGCTAGAGCATCTGAGGGCCTAGGCAGTGAAAAGTCCTTC
CSARASEGLGSEKSF
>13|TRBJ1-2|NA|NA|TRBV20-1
TGCAGTGCCCCAGAATTAGCTAACTATGGCTACACCTTC
CSAPELANYGYTF
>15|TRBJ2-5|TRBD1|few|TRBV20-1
TGCAGTGCTAGAGTGGACAGGGGGTCGGTCGAGACCCAGTACTTC
CSARVDRGSVETQYF
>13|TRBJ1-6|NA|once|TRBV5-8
TGTGCCAGCAGCCGGATGGAATATTCACCCCTCCACTTT
CASSRMEYSPLHF
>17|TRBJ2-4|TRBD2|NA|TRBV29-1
TGCAGCGTTCGGCCTAGCGGGGGGGAATTCCCCAAAAACATTCAGTACTTC
CSVRPSGGEFPKNIQYF
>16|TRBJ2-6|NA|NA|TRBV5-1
TGCGCCAGCAGCTTGAGTAAGGTGGCTGGGGCCAACGTCCTGACTTTC
CASSLSKVAGANVLTF
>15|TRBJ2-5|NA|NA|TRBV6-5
TGTGCCAGCAGTTACTCGGGGGGATTGAGCGAGACCCAGTACTTC
CASSYSGGLSETQYF
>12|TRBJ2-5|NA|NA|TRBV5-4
TGTGCCAGCAGCTTGGTTGGGAAGGCCCAGTACTTC
CASSLVGKAQYF
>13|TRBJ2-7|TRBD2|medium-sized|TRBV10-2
TGCGCCAGCACTCAGCGGGAGGGTGGCGAGCAGTACTTC
CASTQREGGEQYF
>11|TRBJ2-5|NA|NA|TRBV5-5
TGTGCCAGCTGGGGGGGCGAGACCCAGTACTTC
CASWGGETQYF
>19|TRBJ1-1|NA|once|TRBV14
TGTGCCAGCAGCCTAGATTCTTTTAGGGGGGTCTTCATGAACACTGGAGCTTTCTTT
CASSLDSFRGVFMNTGAFF
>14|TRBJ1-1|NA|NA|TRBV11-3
TGTGCCAGCAGCAGGGCAGGGATGAACACTGAAGCTTTCTTT
CASSRAGMNTEAFF
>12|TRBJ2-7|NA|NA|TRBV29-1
TGCAGCGTTGAAGGGAACCGATACGAGCAGTACTTC
CSVEGNRYEQYF
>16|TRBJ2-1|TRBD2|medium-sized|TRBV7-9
TGTGCCAGCAGCCCGTCTAGCGGGAGCGCAAAGAATGAGCAGTTCTTC
CASSPSSGSAKNEQFF
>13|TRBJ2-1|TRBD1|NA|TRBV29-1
TGCAGCGTTGAGACAGGGCTTTCAGGTGAGCAGTTCTTC
CSVETGLSGEQFF
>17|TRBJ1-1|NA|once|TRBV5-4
TGTGCCAGCAGCTCGACCGGGGCGTCGGAACTGGACACTCAAGCTTTCTTT
CASSSTGASELDTQAFF
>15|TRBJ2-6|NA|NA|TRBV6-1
TGTGCCAGCAGCGAAGAGGGGGCTGGGGCCAACGTCCTGACTTTC
CASSEEGAGANVLTF
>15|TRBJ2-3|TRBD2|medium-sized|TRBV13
TGTGCCAGCAGCTTAGCGGGAGGGACTACAGATACGCAGTATTTT
CASSLAGGTTDTQYF
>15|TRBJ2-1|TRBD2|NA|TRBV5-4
TGTACCAGTAGACCGGAGGTAGCGGGTGTGGGTGAGCAGTTCTTC
CTSRPEVAGVGEQFF
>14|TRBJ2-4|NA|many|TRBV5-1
TGCGCCAGCAGCTTGGGTAGCAGAGAAAACATTCAGTACTTC
CASSLGSRENIQYF
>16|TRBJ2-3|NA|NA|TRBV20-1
TGCAGTGCTCAGGAGGCTCTACTTAGGGGCACAGATACGCAGTATTTC
CSAQEALLRGTDTQYF
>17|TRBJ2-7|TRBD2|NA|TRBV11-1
TGTGCCAGCAGCGGCGATACCACTAGCGGTAATTCCTACGAGCAGTACTTC
CASSGDTTSGNSYEQYF
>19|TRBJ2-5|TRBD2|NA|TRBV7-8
TGTGCCAGCAGCTTGGATCGACTAGCGGGGGGCGAACACCAAGAGACCCAGTCCTTC
CASSLDRLAGGEHQETQSF
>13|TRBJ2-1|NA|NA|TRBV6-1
TGTGCCAGTCTGCTTCGGGTAGGCCATGAGCAGTTCTTC
CASLLRVGHEQFF
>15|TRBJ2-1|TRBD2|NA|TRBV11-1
TGTGCCAGCAACTTACTAGCGGGAGTTTACAATGGGCGGTTCTTC
CASNLLAGVYNGRFF
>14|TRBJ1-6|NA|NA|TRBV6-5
TGTGTCAGCAGGCTCGCGGATAATAATTCACCACTCCACTTT
CVSRLADNNSPLHF
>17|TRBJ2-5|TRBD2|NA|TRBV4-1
TGCGCCAGCAGCCAAGAGGTGACTAGCGGGAGTGGTGGGACCCAGTACTTC
CASSQEVTSGSGGTQYF
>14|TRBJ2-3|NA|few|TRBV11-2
TGTGCCAGCAGCTTAGTGGGTGGCACAGATACGAAGTATTTT
CASSLVGGTDTKYF
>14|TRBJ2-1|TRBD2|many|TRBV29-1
TGCAGCGTTGATGGACTAGCGGGAGACAATGAGCAGTTCTTC
CSVDGLAGDNEQFF